A selection of T cell receptor beta chains follows, all from one sample in a study of PD-1 blockade in classical Hodgkin lymphoma. Clones were sequenced by immunoSEQ multiplex PCR, and TCRdb holds only the in-frame ones, with some missing. Of under 20,000 clones in the sample, around 80% were seen once. The sample consisted of CD4+ T cells from blood, taken before the fourth cycle of nivolumab. Every receptor here comes from a human donor with classical Hodgkin lymphoma. Both conserved end residues are part of each CDR3. The D gene is left open where the match is weak. Size is omitted from some rows. Given values are once, few, many or a class for expanded clones.

clone_size	j_call	v_call	d_call	cdr3_aa	cdr3_nt
-	TRBJ2-2	TRBV5-1	-	CASSLEGAGRMAGELFF	TGCGCCAGCAGCTTGGAAGGTGCAGGGCGAATGGCCGGGGAGCTGTTTTTT
-	TRBJ1-3	TRBV6-1	-	CASSATGNTIYF	TGTGCCAGCAGCGCTACTGGAAACACCATATATTTT
-	TRBJ2-3	TRBV30	-	CAWSSRALGTDTQYF	TGTGCCTGGAGTTCCCGGGCCCTTGGCACAGATACGCAGTATTTT
-	TRBJ2-1	TRBV5-6	TRBD2	CASSWGSGGFYNEQFF	TGTGCCAGCAGCTGGGGTAGCGGGGGATTTTACAATGAGCAGTTCTTC
once	TRBJ2-7	TRBV2	TRBD2	CASSKRAVTSGRGEQYF	TGTGCCAGCAGCAAAAGGGCTGTGACTAGCGGGAGAGGGGAGCAGTACTTC
-	TRBJ2-1	TRBV29-1	TRBD1	CSVEKDRGKNEQFF	TGCAGCGTCGAAAAGGACAGGGGGAAGAATGAGCAGTTCTTC
-	TRBJ2-1	TRBV6-6	TRBD2	CASSLAGGGYNEQFF	TGTGCCAGCAGTTTAGCGGGAGGAGGATACAATGAGCAGTTCTTC
-	TRBJ2-2	TRBV4-3	TRBD1	CASSQKTGANTGELFF	TGCGCCAGCAGCCAGAAAACAGGGGCGAACACCGGGGAGCTGTTTTTT
-	TRBJ1-1	TRBV7-8	-	CASSQSDTEAFF	TGTGCCAGCAGTCAGTCGGACACTGAAGCTTTCTTT
-	TRBJ2-7	TRBV6-1	TRBD1	CASCRDSSYEQYF	TGTGCCAGCTGCCGGGACAGCTCCTACGAGCAGTACTTC